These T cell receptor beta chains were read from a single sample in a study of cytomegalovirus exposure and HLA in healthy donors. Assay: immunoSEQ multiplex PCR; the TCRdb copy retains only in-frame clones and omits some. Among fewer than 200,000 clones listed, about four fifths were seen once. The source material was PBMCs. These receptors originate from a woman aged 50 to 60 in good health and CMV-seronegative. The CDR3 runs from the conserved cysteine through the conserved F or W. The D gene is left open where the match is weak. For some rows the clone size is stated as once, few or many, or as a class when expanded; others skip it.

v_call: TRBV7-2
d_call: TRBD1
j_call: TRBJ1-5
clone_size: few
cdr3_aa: CASSLGLTGAPWWPQHF
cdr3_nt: TGTGCCAGCAGCTTAGGCTTAACAGGGGCACCTTGGTGGCCCCAGCATTTT

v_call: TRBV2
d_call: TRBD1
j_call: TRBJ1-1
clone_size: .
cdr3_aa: CASRETGGYTEAFF
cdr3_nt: TGTGCCAGCAGGGAAACAGGGGGCTACACTGAAGCTTTCTTT

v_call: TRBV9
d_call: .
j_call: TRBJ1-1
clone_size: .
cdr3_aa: CASSPLGGRAFF
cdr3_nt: TGTGCCAGCAGCCCACTGGGAGGTCGAGCTTTCTTT

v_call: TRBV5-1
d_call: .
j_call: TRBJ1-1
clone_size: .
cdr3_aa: CASSLDQVGRSTEAFF
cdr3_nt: TGCGCCAGCAGCTTGGATCAGGTGGGGAGGAGCACTGAAGCTTTCTTT

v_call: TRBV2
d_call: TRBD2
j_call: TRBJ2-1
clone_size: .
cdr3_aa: CASSPRTSGGGEQFF
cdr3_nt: TGTGCCAGCAGTCCCCGGACTAGCGGGGGCGGCGAGCAGTTCTTC

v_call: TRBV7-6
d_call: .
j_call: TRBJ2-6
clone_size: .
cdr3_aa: CASSLPGRSGANVLTF
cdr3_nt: TGTGCCAGCAGCTTGCCAGGGCGCTCTGGGGCCAACGTCCTGACTTTC

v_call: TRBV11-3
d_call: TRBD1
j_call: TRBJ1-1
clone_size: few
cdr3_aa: CASSLGATGVNTEAFF
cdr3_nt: TGTGCCAGCAGCTTAGGGGCTACAGGGGTGAACACTGAAGCTTTCTTT

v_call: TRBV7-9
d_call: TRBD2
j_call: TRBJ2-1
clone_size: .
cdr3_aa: CASSSGLAGGDEQFF
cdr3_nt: TGTGCCAGCAGTTCCGGACTAGCGGGAGGAGATGAGCAGTTCTTC

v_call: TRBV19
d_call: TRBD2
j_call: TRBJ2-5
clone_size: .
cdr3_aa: CASSIGRLAGGPDGTQYF
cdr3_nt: TGTGCCAGTAGTATAGGTCGACTAGCGGGAGGGCCGGACGGGACCCAGTACTTC

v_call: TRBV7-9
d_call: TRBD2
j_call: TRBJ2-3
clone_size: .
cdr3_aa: CASSPPGGLTDTQYF
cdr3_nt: TGTGCCAGCAGCCCTCCGGGGGGGCTCACAGATACGCAGTATTTT

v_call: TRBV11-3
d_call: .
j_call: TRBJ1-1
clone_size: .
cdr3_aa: CASSLDSNTEAFF
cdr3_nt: TGTGCCAGCAGCTTAGACAGTAACACTGAAGCTTTCTTT

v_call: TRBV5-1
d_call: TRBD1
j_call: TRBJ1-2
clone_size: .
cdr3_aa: CASTPEGAQDYGYTF
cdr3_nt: TGCGCCAGCACCCCCGAGGGGGCGCAGGACTATGGCTACACCTTC

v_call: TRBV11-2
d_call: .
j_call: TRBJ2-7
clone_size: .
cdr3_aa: CASSSTDRLYEQYF
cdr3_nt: TGTGCCAGCAGCTCAACCGACAGACTCTACGAGCAGTACTTC

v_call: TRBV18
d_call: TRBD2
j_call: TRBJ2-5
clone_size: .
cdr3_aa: CASSPSGSTETQYF
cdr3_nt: TGTGCCAGCTCACCGAGCGGGAGCACGGAGACCCAGTACTTC

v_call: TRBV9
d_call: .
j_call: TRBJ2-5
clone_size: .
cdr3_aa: CASSVATSTETQYF
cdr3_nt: TGTGCCAGCAGCGTAGCTACTAGTACGGAGACCCAGTACTTC

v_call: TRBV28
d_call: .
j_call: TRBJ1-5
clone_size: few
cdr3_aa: CASRTGFGNQPQHF
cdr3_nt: TGTGCCAGCAGAACAGGGTTTGGCAATCAGCCCCAGCATTTT

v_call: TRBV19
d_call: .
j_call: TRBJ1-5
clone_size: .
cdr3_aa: CASSGQRGWPQHF
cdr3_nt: TGTGCCAGTAGCGGACAGCGCGGGTGGCCCCAGCATTTT

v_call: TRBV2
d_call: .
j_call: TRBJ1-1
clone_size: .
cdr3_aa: CASSFQNTEAFF
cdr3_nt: TGTGCCAGCAGTTTCCAGAACACTGAAGCTTTCTTT

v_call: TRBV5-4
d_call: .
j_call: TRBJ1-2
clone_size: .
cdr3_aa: CASTGRGIYGYTF
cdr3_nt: TGTGCCAGCACTGGGAGGGGGATTTATGGCTACACCTTC

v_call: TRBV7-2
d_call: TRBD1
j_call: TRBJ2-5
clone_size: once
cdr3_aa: CASSFYRGETQYF
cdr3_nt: TGTGCCAGCAGCTTTTACAGGGGGGAGACCCAGTACTTC

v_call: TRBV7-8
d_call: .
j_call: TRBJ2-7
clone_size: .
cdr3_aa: CASRRYGSRDEQYF
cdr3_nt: TGTGCCAGCAGGAGGTACGGCTCCCGGGACGAGCAGTACTTC

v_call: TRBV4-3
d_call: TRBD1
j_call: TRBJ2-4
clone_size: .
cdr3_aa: CASSQLTGGHSQYF
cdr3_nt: TGCGCCAGCAGCCAACTCACAGGGGGGCACAGTCAGTACTTC